This T cell receptor beta chain emerged from a study of CXCR3-negative and CXCR3-positive naive CD8 T cells (dated by TCRdb to between 2019 and 2020). A note on the overall study: In total, about 130 million TRB reads were obtained, or roughly 1.5 +/- 0.3 million reads per library. The diversity and physicochemical repertoire analyses included 11 donors pooled from two independent experiments. For the TRBV-TRBJ cluster analysis, the naive subsets came from 5 donors, while the memory cells came from 3 donors. What the work shows at the level of the full study, not this receptor alone: Freshly isolated PBMCs were used for most assays because CXCR3 expression partially decreased after cryopreservation. Compared with CXCR3-negative naive cells, CXCR3-positive naive cells had TRB CDR3s with higher hydrophobicity (lower Kidera factor 4), lower energy, and higher strength and volume indices. Because surface CD5, which has been linked to self-reactivity in mice, was comparable between naive subsets, TCR interaction strength was also inferred from TRB CDR3 physicochemical properties. Repertoire diversity was comparably high in both naive subsets but much lower in memory CD8+ T cells. TRBV-TRBJ usage was similar between naive CXCR3-negative and CXCR3-positive cells from the same donor, while memory cells showed distinct patterns.

For sequencing, a NextSeq 550 was employed. The Human TCR Profiling Kit (MiLaboratory) was used to make UMI-labeled 5' RACE TRB cDNA libraries. cDNA synthesis used the entire amount of extracted RNA, and PCR amplification then used the entire amount of cDNA produced. Libraries were prepared in parallel with an identical number of PCR cycles. The published analysis was carried out like this. With a requirement of at least two reads per UMI, MIGEC and MiXCR extracted about 50,000 +/- 10,000 unique UMI-labeled TRB cDNA molecules per library. On average, around 40,000 +/- 10,000 functional in-frame TRB CDR3 nucleotide clonotypes lacking stop codons were found per library. After downsampling to 5000 UMI-labeled TRB molecules per sample, diversity metrics such as normalized Shannon-Wiener and Chao1 were calculated in VDJtools. VDJtools was used to calculate clonotype-size-weighted physicochemical properties of the central five CDR3 residues, namely interaction energy, strength, volume and Kidera factor 4. Through TCRdb reprocessing, the reads give one entry per CDR3 protein sequence; DNA is omitted. TCRdb, rather than the study authors, made the V and J calls. The table of this sample itemizes roughly 71,000 distinct CDR3 sequences. The top ten clones comprise roughly 1.5% of the sample.

Each CD8+ T cell subset was flow-sorted in triplicate, and some 310,000 cells per subset were placed directly into RLT lysis buffer. To keep memory contaminants out, a stringent definition of naive CD8+ T cells was applied: CD45RO-CCR7+CD27+CD95-. Peripheral blood mononuclear cells were isolated from buffy coats by standard density gradient centrifugation. A FACSAria III was used to flow-sort naive CD8+ T cells into CXCR3-negative and CXCR3-positive populations. Total RNA was extracted from sorted cells using an RNeasy Mini Kit. Per the germline V gene, SGHDN is the CDR1 and FVKESK is the CDR2. Spanning cysteine to phenylalanine, the CDR3 consists of 16 amino acids. No DNA appears here. Comment on this clonotype: Its antigen is still unknown.

Recombination joined TRBV14 with TRBJ2-4. The sequencing input was naive CXCR3- CD8+ T cells from blood. The intended sense of this specimen's cell subset or site label: CD45RO-CCR7+CD27+CD95- naive CD8+ T cells lacking CXCR3 (TNR3-). The TCR sequence derives from a human donor in good health. Some clones in this sample may be carry-over from other donors' samples. The CDR3 region has the sequence CASSQGKGLTKNIQYF.